The 28 T cell receptor beta chains listed next were all sequenced from one sample in a study of early T cells in non-severe SARS-CoV-2 infection. TCRdb used MiXCR to reprocess the 5' RACE reads, holding one entry per CDR3 protein. Of tens of thousands of distinct CDR3 sequences in the sample, less than 5.5% were seen once. Sequencing was carried out using whole blood. All receptors come from an adult who was a healthcare worker with PCR-confirmed SARS-CoV-2 infection or an uninfected control (not recorded which).

This clonotype was counted many times. The chain combines TRBV27 with TRBJ2-2, with 10 bases identical to TRBD2. Germline trimming cut 0 bases from V and 7 bases from J; bases unmatched to any gene: 5. This CDR3 spans 16 amino acids. Germline values: CDR1 MNHEY, CDR2 SMNVEV (reference sequence). The CDR3: CASSLSGLASSGELFF. The CDR3 nucleotides read TGTGCCAGCAGTTTATCGGGACTAGCGTCTAGCGGGGAGCTGTTTTTT.

This clonotype was seen a handful of times. The chain has TRBV10-3 and TRBJ2-1; 11 bases agree with TRBD2. This CDR3 region has 14 residues. V lost 9 bases to trimming and J lost 3 bases; unmatched junction nucleotides: 4. Per the germline V gene, CDR1 is ENHRY and CDR2 is SYGVKD. In nucleotides, the CDR3 is TGTGCCATAGTTAGCGGGGGGGTCTACAATGAGCAGTTCTTC. Its translation: CAIVSGGVYNEQFF.

This clonotype appeared many times. This sequence joins TRBV7-6 and TRBJ2-7; a weak D match, TRBD2 (7 bases). Germline V lookup: CDR1 SGHVS, CDR2 FNYEAQ. The CDR3 length is 15 residues. Trimming shortened V by 0 bases and J by 0 bases, and 9 bases separated the two germline ends. The CDR3 bases are TGTGCCAGCAGCTTAGCGCGGGGGCCCTCCTACGAGCAGTACTTC. Its protein is CASSLARGPSYEQYF.

This clonotype has a handful of counts. The rearrangement joins TRBV9 to TRBJ2-3; no clear D gene. The germline CDR1 and CDR2 sequences are SGDLS and YYNGEE. CDR3 length equals 15 residues. The V and J ends lost 0 bases and 4 bases respectively, with 12 bases between them. The CDR3 sequence: CASSVAAAKADTQYF. DNA of the CDR3: TGTGCCAGCAGCGTAGCGGCCGCAAAGGCAGATACGCAGTATTTT.

This clonotype came up many times. The J gene is TRBJ1-5, the V gene TRBV2; 7 nucleotides line up with TRBD1. With 4 bases clipped from V and 1 base from J, the junction kept 7 bases outside the gene matches. Germline loops: CDR1 SNHLY, CDR2 FYNNEI. This CDR3 is 16 amino acids long. CDR3 sequence: CASSGIRGQSNQPQHF. CDR3 sequence (DNA): TGTGCCAGCAGTGGGATAAGGGGGCAGAGCAATCAGCCCCAGCATTTT.

This clonotype was counted many times. The chain combines TRBV7-2 with TRBJ2-7, with 12 bases matching TRBD1. The V segment lost 0 bases and the J segment 3 bases; nucleotides outside the gene matches: 3. CDR3 length equals 16 residues. Germline V gene data show CDR1 as SGHTA and CDR2 as FQGNSA. The DNA of the CDR3 is TGTGCCAGCAGCTTAGCGGGACAGGGGGCCGTCTACGAGCAGTACTTC. Its translation is CASSLAGQGAVYEQYF.

This clonotype occurred many times. This rearrangement joins TRBV18 to TRBJ2-7, with D perhaps TRBD2 (7 bases). The germline V gene has CDR1 KGHSH and CDR2 LQKENI. The V end was cut by 3 bases, the J end by 2 bases, with 14 bases between. This CDR3 is built from 15 residues. The CDR3: CASSPLGGPTYEQYF. DNA for the CDR3: TGTGCCAGCTCACCCTTGGGGGGGCCAACCTACGAGCAGTACTTC.

This clonotype was observed a few times. The rearrangement joins TRBV11-3 to TRBJ2-5; D not certain. CDR1 and CDR2 (germline): SGHNT, YENEEA. The V and J ends lost 2 bases and 1 base respectively, with 5 bases between them. This CDR3 has 13 residues. This CDR3 is CASSLYSQETQYF. The CDR3 nucleotides read TGTGCCAGCAGCTTATACAGCCAAGAGACCCAGTACTTC. The full variable domain, completed using reference TRBV11-3 and TRBJ2-5, is EAGVVQSPRYKIIEKKQPVAFWCNPISGHNTLYWYLQNLGQGPELLIRYENEEAVDDSQLPKDRFSAERLKGVDSTLKIQPAELGDSAVYLCASSLYSQETQYFGPGTRLLVL.

This clonotype was counted at least ten times. The chain has TRBV18 and TRBJ2-2; 9 nucleotides align to TRBD1. V lost 1 base to trimming and J lost 3 bases; unmatched junction nucleotides: 0. The CDR3 covers 15 residues. The germline V gene has CDR1 KGHSH and CDR2 LQKENI. In nucleotides, the CDR3 is TGTGCCAGCTCACCACGACAGGGGGACACCGGGGAGCTGTTTTTT. Translating it yields CASSPRQGDTGELFF. The whole variable domain, remainder taken from reference TRBV18 and TRBJ2-2, is NAGVMQNPRHLVRRRGQEARLRCSPMKGHSHVYWYRQLPEEGLKFMVYLQKENIIDESGMPKERFSAEFPKEGPSILRIQQVVRGDSAAYFCASSPRQGDTGELFFGEGSRLTVL.

This clonotype was seen many times. The genes are TRBV7-2 and TRBJ2-7, with 8 bases aligning to TRBD1. Trimming at V came to 6 bases and at J to 3 bases, leaving 4 bases not matched to a gene. Germline-derived CDR1 and CDR2 are SGHTA and FQGNSA. The CDR3 is 13 residues long. The CDR3 DNA reads as TGTGCCAGCAGAGGACAGGGAATCTACGAGCAGTACTTC. This translates into CASRGQGIYEQYF.

This clonotype was found a few times. The CDR3: CASSLGGAEQFF. The CDR3 DNA sequence: TGTGCCAGCAGTTTGGGAGGGGCGGAGCAGTTCTTC. The V gene is TRBV12-3 or TRBV12-4, the J gene TRBJ2-1; TRBD2 aligns across 7 bases. J lost 10 bases, V lost 3 bases, and 3 bases had no gene match. This CDR3 is 12 amino acids long.

This clonotype was recorded at least ten times. The V and J genes are TRBV4-1 and TRBJ1-4; TRBD1 might be the D (5 bases). This CDR3 is 15 amino acids long. Looked up from germline, CDR1 is MGHRA and CDR2 is YSYEKL. V was shortened by 4 bases and J by 8 bases, with 17 bases between the two germline ends. The CDR3 loop reads CASSLTGLEGEKLFF. For the CDR3, the DNA is TGCGCCAGCAGCCTGACGGGCTTGGAGGGGGAAAAACTGTTTTTT.

This chain's CDR3 is CASSPSGKNTEAFF. The CDR3 coding sequence is TGTGCCAGCTCACCATCGGGGAAGAACACTGAAGCTTTCTTT. V usage is TRBV18 and J usage is TRBJ1-1; D gene unclear. CDR3 length equals 14 residues. V lost 2 bases to trimming and J lost 1 base, with 8 bases between them. Germline CDR1 and CDR2: KGHSH and LQKENI. The whole variable domain, filled in from reference TRBV18 and TRBJ1-1, reads NAGVMQNPRHLVRRRGQEARLRCSPMKGHSHVYWYRQLPEEGLKFMVYLQKENIIDESGMPKERFSAEFPKEGPSILRIQQVVRGDSAAYFCASSPSGKNTEAFFGQGTRLTVV.

This clonotype was detected many times. This chain links TRBV7-9 with TRBJ2-1; D gene ambiguous. V gave up 2 bases and J gave up 2 bases, with 16 bases separating them. There are 17 residues in the CDR3. Germline-derived CDR1 and CDR2 are SEHNR and FQNEAQ (reference sequence). Here the CDR3 reads CASSLIFTPHPYNEQFF. As DNA, the CDR3 is TGTGCCAGCAGCTTAATTTTCACTCCCCATCCCTACAATGAGCAGTTCTTC.

This clonotype showed up many times. The rearrangement uses TRBV4-3 and TRBJ1-6, with 7 bases lining up with TRBD1. V dropped 4 bases and J dropped 6; count of bases not matched to a gene: 0. The germline V gene encodes CDR1 LGHNA and CDR2 YSLEER. The CDR3 consists of 13 residues. The CDR3 nucleotides read TGCGCCAGCAGCCGGGACAGTAATTCACCCCTCCACTTT. As protein: CASSRDSNSPLHF.

This clonotype showed up many times. The chain recombines TRBV18 with TRBJ1-1; tentatively, D is TRBD1 (6 bases). V was pared by 3 bases and J by 5 bases, with 13 bases between. Germline loops: CDR1 KGHSH, CDR2 LQKENI. The CDR3 spans 14 residues. The CDR3, as DNA: TGTGCCAGCTCACCCTCCGGGGGGCAGACTGAAGCTTTCTTT. Encoded protein: CASSPSGGQTEAFF.

This clonotype was seen at least ten times. The V and J genes are TRBV19 and TRBJ1-4; 9 positions agree with TRBD1. This CDR3 region has 13 residues. Germline loops: CDR1 LNHDA, CDR2 SQIVND (reference sequence). Unmatched junction bases numbered 7, after V lost 9 bases and J lost 8 bases. The CDR3 sequence is CASHGTGYEKLFF. DNA of the CDR3: TGTGCCAGCCACGGGACAGGGTACGAAAAACTGTTTTTT.

The sample holds many counts of this clonotype. The chain couples TRBV5-1 to TRBJ1-2; possible D gene TRBD1, 6 bases. The CDR3 length is 14 residues. Between the trimmed V and J ends, which lost 7 bases and 6 bases, there was a span of 19 bases. CDR1 and CDR2 (germline): SGHRS, YFSETQ. CDR3 in DNA: TGCGCCAGCTCCACGACAAGCGGGGGCGATGGCTACACCTTC. It is translated as CASSTTSGGDGYTF. Drawing the rest from reference TRBV5-1 and TRBJ1-2, the complete variable domain is KAGVTQTPRYLIKTRGQQVTLSCSPISGHRSVSWYQQTPGQGLQFLFEYFSETQRNKGNFPGRFSGRQFSNSRSEMNVSTLELGDSALYLCASSTTSGGDGYTFGSGTRLTVV.

The gene calls are TRBV7-2 and TRBJ2-4; D remains unclear. This CDR3 is 13 amino acids long. Germline loops: CDR1 SGHTA, CDR2 FQGNSA. V lost 6 bases, J lost 6 bases, and 12 bases lay in between. DNA for the CDR3: TGTGCCAGCAGTACCGAACCTACAAACATTCAGTACTTC. This codes for CASSTEPTNIQYF.

The sample holds many counts of this clonotype. This rearrangement joins TRBV30 to TRBJ2-7; D might be TRBD2 (6 bases). This CDR3 contains 14 residues. The V gene's germline CDR1 is GTSNPN and CDR2 SVGIG (reference sequence). The V and J ends lost 0 bases and 6 bases respectively, with 15 bases between them. CDR3 sequence: CAWSVGTQTGEQYF. The CDR3 DNA follows: TGTGCCTGGAGTGTAGGGACTCAAACCGGCGAGCAGTACTTC.

This clonotype is categorized as medium-sized. This chain joins TRBV4-3 and TRBJ1-6; D perhaps matches TRBD1 (5 bases). CDR3 length: 15 amino acids. Germline CDR1 is LGHNA and CDR2 is YSLEER. V was cut by 1 base and J by 7 bases, with 11 bases left in between. DNA for the CDR3: TGCGCCAGCAGCCAAGGCGGGACGGCAAATTCACCCCTCCACTTT. Translation: CASSQGGTANSPLHF.

This clonotype was counted a few times. This chain uses TRBV11-2 with TRBJ2-1, with 11 positions matching TRBD1. Germline V gene lookup returns CDR1 SGHAT and CDR2 FQNNGV. The V segment lost 4 bases and the J segment 3 bases; nucleotides outside the gene matches: 8. This CDR3 region has 17 residues. CDR3 loop: CASSSTSGTGGYNEQFF. The CDR3 nucleotides read TGTGCCAGCAGCTCGACCAGTGGGACAGGGGGCTACAATGAGCAGTTCTTC.

This clonotype was picked up many times. This rearrangement joins TRBV29-1 to TRBJ2-3, with D perhaps matching TRBD1 (6 bases). Germline values: CDR1 SQVTM, CDR2 ANQGSEA. Trimming cost V 6 bases and J 5 bases, with 15 bases left between them. The CDR3 spans 13 residues. Written as DNA, the CDR3 is TGCAGCGTGGTACAGGGTCGGGAAGATACGCAGTATTTT. Amino acids: CSVVQGREDTQYF.

This clonotype was found many times. The rearrangement uses TRBV7-6 and TRBJ2-2; no firm D call. V gave up 4 bases and J gave up 8 bases, with 17 bases separating them. The CDR3 consists of 15 residues. Per germline, CDR1 SGHVS and CDR2 FNYEAQ. CDR3 region: CASSSGSSLSGELFF. The CDR3 region has the DNA TGTGCCAGCAGCTCCGGGTCGTCTTTATCAGGGGAGCTGTTTTTT.

This clonotype appeared many times. This chain joins TRBV7-2 and TRBJ2-1, with 7 positions matching TRBD2. Trimming took 8 bases from V and 2 from J; bases not matched to a gene: 9. The germline V gene encodes CDR1 SGHTA and CDR2 FQGNSA. This CDR3 contains 15 residues. CDR3 residues: CASHKGLAAYNEQFF. The CDR3 DNA is TGTGCCAGCCATAAGGGTCTAGCGGCCTACAATGAGCAGTTCTTC. Full variable domain (outside the CDR3, taken from reference TRBV7-2 and TRBJ2-1): GAGVSQSPSNKVTEKGKDVELRCDPISGHTALYWYRQSLGQGLEFLIYFQGNSAPDKSGLPSDRFSAERTGGSVSTLTIQRTQQEDSAVYLCASHKGLAAYNEQFFGPGTRLTVL.

Turning to this clonotype: A clone one base away is much larger, so this may be a read error. The chain joins TRBV4-2 to TRBJ2-7; TRBD2 matches at 7 bases. This CDR3 has 14 amino acids. The germline V gene encodes CDR1 LGHNA and CDR2 YNFKEQ. CDR3 amino acids: CASGQGDYRWEQYF. The DNA for the CDR3 is TGTGCCAGCGGCCAAGGGGACTATAGATGGGAGCAGTACTTC.

This clonotype has at least ten counts. The chain recombines TRBV6-2 or TRBV6-3 with TRBJ2-7; a weak D match, TRBD2 (5 bases). The length of the CDR3 is 15 residues. CDR1 MNHEY and CDR2 SVGEGT come from the germline V gene. Trimming shortened V by 2 bases and J by 2 bases, and 13 bases separated the two germline ends. CDR3 DNA sequence: TGTGCCAGCAGTTACCTGCGGGTAACGGCCTACGAGCAGTACTTC. Its protein is CASSYLRVTAYEQYF.

The CDR3 bases are TGTGCCAGCAGCTCCCCGGGAGGGAGGAGGGAGACCCAGTACTTC. Translation gives CASSSPGGRRETQYF. The chain uses TRBV11-2 and TRBJ2-5; 8 nucleotides align to TRBD2. From germline, CDR1 is SGHAT and CDR2 FQNNGV. The CDR3 loop spans 15 amino acids. Trimming at V came to 4 bases and at J to 5 bases, leaving 9 bases not matched to a gene. Combining the CDR3 with reference TRBV11-2 and TRBJ2-5 gives the whole variable domain EAGVAQSPRYKIIEKRQSVAFWCNPISGHATLYWYQQILGQGPKLLIQFQNNGVVDDSQLPKDRFSAERLKGVDSTLKIQPAKLEDSAVYLCASSSPGGRRETQYFGPGTRLLVL.